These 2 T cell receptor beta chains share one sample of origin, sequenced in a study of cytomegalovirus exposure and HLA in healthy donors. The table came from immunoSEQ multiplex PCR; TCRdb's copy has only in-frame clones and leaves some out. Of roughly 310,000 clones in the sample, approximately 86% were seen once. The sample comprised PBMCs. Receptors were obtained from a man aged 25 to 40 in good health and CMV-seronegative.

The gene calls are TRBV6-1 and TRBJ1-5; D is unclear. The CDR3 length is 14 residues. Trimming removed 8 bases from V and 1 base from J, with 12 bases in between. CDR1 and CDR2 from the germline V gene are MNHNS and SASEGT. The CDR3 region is CASALSSSNQPQHF. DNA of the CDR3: TGTGCCAGCGCCCTTAGCAGCAGCAATCAGCCCCAGCATTTT.

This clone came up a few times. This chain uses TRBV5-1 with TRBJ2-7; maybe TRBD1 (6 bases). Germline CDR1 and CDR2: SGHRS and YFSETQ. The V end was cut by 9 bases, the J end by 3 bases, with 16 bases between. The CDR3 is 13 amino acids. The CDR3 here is CATRPETGYEQYF. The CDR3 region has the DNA TGCGCCACTAGGCCGGAGACAGGCTACGAGCAGTACTTC.